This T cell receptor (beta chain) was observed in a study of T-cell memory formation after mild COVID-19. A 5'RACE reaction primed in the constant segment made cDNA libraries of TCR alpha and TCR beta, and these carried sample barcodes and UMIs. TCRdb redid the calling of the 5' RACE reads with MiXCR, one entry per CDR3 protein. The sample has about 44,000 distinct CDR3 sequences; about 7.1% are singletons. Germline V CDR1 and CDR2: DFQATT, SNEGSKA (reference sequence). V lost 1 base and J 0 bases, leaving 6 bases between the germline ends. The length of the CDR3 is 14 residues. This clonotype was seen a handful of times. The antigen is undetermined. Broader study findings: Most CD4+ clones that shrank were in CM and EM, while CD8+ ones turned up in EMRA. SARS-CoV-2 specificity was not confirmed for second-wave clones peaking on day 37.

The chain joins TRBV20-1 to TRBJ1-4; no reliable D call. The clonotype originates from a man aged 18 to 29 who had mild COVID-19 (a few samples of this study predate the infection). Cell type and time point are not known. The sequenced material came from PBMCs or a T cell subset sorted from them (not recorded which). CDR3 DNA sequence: TGCAGTGCTAGAGTAGGTGCAACTAATGAAAAACTGTTTTTT. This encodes CSARVGATNEKLFF.